This T cell receptor beta chain was captured in a study of blood T cells in healthy people across ages. The CDR3 totals 14 residues. J was trimmed by 4 bases and V by 6 bases; bases with no gene match: 4. Germline CDR1 is MNHNS and CDR2 is SASEGT. Together with a sample-barcoded 5' primer, a J-beta primer mix was included in a second PCR lasting roughly 6 to 12 cycles. Each cDNA molecule was tagged by a template-switch adaptor with 12 random nucleotides. From the 5' RACE reads, TCRdb called clonotypes with MiXCR, one entry per CDR3 protein. The table has 630,000 or so distinct CDR3 sequences, roughly 30% seen once. The people who gave samples were healthy Caucasians from Russia, aged roughly 6 to 95. Each sample gave at least 7 million isolated PBMCs.

The TCR comes from a woman over 75 in good health. The V call is TRBV6-1, the J call TRBJ2-2; 8 positions match TRBD2. Sequencing was performed on blood. This chain's CDR3 is CASRRGALTGELFF. The CDR3, as DNA: TGTGCCAGCAGGCGGGGGGCCCTCACCGGGGAGCTGTTTTTT.